This T cell receptor beta chain was captured by sequencing in a study of T cells in Graves' hyperthyroidism and ophthalmopathy (dated by TCRdb to the late 2010s). About the study as a whole: To identify TCR V-J signatures that set the groups apart, the researchers used a discovery cohort of about a hundred patients, made up of 43 with Graves' ophthalmopathy and about 55 with stable Graves' hyperthyroidism. Prospective prediction of ophthalmopathy was tested in an independent validation cohort consisting of roughly 20 hyperthyroidism patients and approximately 16 patients who later progressed to ophthalmopathy. The approximately 100 discovery patients were randomly split 7:3 into training and test sets. In addition, the study compared T-cell repertoires in thyroid tissue and in blood from six Graves' hyperthyroidism patients. After sampling, hyperthyroidism patients received methimazole starting at 30 mg daily, and ophthalmopathy patients received high-dose intravenous methylprednisolone. TCR Vbeta CDR3 sequencing of 135 peripheral blood samples (more than 40 ophthalmopathy, about 75 hyperthyroidism and approximately 17 progressor patients) is reported in the paper.

The TCR beta CDR3 regions were amplified from RNA transcripts. The TCR CDR3 was subjected to a first round of RT-PCR using the HTBI primer set and the Qiagen OneStep RT-PCR kit. Libraries were constructed in a second round of multiplex PCR, after which size selection and purification were carried out. Paired-end sequencing of the libraries was performed with 100 bp reads on an Illumina HiSeq2000. The authors' pipeline ran thus. Raw data were processed with SOAPnuke, discarding reads with adapters, uncalled bases, mean Phred below 15, or no exact constant-primer or identifier match. High-quality paired reads were merged using COPE v1.2.5, and each unique nucleotide sequence was defined as a clonotype. Clonotypes were aligned to IMGT TRBV, TRBD and TRBJ reference segments using MiTCR v1.1. Only V-J combinations with frequency above 0.0001, covering 99% to 99.2% of repertoires, were analysed. The TCS score was defined as F50 (clonal expansion) divided by E x V (chaos), with BLOSUM62-based TCRdist calculated between CDR3 peptides within each V-J. Welch's t-statistics and random forest reduced roughly 530 V-J features to 13, which were used in a naive Bayes classifier (R e1071). Thyroid-blood repertoire similarity was quantified with the Morisita-Horn index. TCRdb cleaned the public reads at Q25 with fastp, built clones with MiXCR and kept in-frame beta chains. One record per CDR3 amino acid sequence lists the most common genes and DNA. These V and J calls rely on TCRdb rather than the paper's analysis. The sample table holds a few hundred thousand distinct CDR3 sequences, of which roughly 46% were seen once. The ten largest make up approximately 7.5% of the sample.

The paper's findings and limits, for the study overall: Blood samples also contained most of the expanded thyroid clonotypes (frequency above 0.001), which suggests that blood repertoires may reflect thyroid immune responses. A model built on a 13 V-J signature distinguished ophthalmopathy from stable hyperthyroidism, reaching about 88% sensitivity and around 81% specificity in cross-validation and 80%/75% in testing. Sample size was not statistically predetermined, and blinding of investigators to group allocation was not performed. In validation, the model predicted progression to ophthalmopathy with just under 71% sensitivity and approximately 72% specificity, a median of roughly seven months before onset.

The CDR3 starts with the cysteine, ends with the phenylalanine, and has 15 residues. The CDR3 DNA has 45 bases and is translated from base 1. Sequences MGHRA (CDR1) and YSYEKL (CDR2) are obtained from the germline V gene. Cut back by 1 base and 3 bases, the V and J ends lie 10 bases apart. There are many counts of this clonotype. What antigen it recognizes has not been identified. Base-call qualities are not available, and no considerably larger clone is one nucleotide away. Stable Graves' hyperthyroidism was defined as the absence of progression to ophthalmopathy over 18 months of follow-up. Hyperthyroidism patients were newly diagnosed, had a disease duration of under 2 months, and were aged 18 to 65 years. The study excluded patients with uncontrolled infections, other autoimmune diseases, pregnancy or lactation. Diagnoses were based on clinical symptoms, serum thyroxine and TRAb, thyroid ultrasound and orbital computed tomography. Trizol reagent was used to extract total RNA, and RNA quality was then checked on an Agilent 2100 Bioanalyzer.

The receptor's source is a woman younger than 30 with Graves' hyperthyroidism. The chain links TRBV4-1 with TRBJ1-5, with the D gene too uncertain to name. The sequencing input was peripheral blood or thyroid tissue (not recorded which). In nucleotide form, the sequence is TGCGCCAGCAGCCAAGGGAAGGCAAACAATCAGCCCCAGCATTTT. This translates into CASSQGKANNQPQHF.